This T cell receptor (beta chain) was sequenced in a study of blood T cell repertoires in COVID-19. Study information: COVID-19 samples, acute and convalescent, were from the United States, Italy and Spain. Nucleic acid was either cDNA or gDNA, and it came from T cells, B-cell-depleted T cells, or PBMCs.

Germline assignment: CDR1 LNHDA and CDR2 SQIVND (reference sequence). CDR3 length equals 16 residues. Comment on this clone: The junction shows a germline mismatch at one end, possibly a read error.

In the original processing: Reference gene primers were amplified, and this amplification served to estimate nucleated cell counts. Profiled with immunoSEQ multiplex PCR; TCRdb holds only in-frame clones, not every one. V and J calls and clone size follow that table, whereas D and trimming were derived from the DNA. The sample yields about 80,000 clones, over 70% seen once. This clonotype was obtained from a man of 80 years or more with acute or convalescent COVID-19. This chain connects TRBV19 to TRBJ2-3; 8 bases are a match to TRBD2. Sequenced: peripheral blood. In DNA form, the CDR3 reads TGTGCCAGTAGTATCCTGCGGGCGGGGGGCACAGATGCGCAGTATTTT. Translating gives CASSILRAGGTDAQYF.